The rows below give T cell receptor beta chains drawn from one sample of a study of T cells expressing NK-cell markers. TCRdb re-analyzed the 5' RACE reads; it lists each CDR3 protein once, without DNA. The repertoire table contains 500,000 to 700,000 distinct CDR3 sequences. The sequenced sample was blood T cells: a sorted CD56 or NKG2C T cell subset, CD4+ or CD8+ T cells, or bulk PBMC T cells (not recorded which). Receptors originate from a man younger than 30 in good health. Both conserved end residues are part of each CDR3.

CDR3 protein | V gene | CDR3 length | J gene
CASSQGRGGYEQYF | TRBV4-2 | 14 | TRBJ2-7
CASSRDTLAGPYNEQFF | TRBV5-1 | 17 | TRBJ2-1
CASSPTYRVAEAFF | TRBV12-3/TRBV12-4 | 14 | TRBJ1-1
CSASPPLGLAGYNEQFF | TRBV20-1 | 17 | TRBJ2-1
CATSDFSSGQGTYNEQFF | TRBV24-1 | 18 | TRBJ2-1
CASSQARTSGTDTQYF | TRBV4-2 | 16 | TRBJ2-3
CASRMGTSGNPRAVREQFF | TRBV5-1 | 19 | TRBJ2-1
CASSAQGARDYEQYF | TRBV9 | 15 | TRBJ2-7
CAIRGADGEQFF | TRBV10-3 | 12 | TRBJ2-1
CASSPRTARQETQYF | TRBV7-9 | 15 | TRBJ2-5
CASGRGGVPYEQYF | TRBV27 | 14 | TRBJ2-7
CASRYTQGAGEQFF | TRBV12-3/TRBV12-4 | 14 | TRBJ2-1
CASSQVFSGSVKDTQYF | TRBV4-3 | 17 | TRBJ2-3
CASSLGGSRVGGQFF | TRBV12-3/TRBV12-4 | 15 | TRBJ2-1
CASSLLLAGGPVTGELFF | TRBV12-3/TRBV12-4 | 18 | TRBJ2-2
CASSPGRANVLTF | TRBV7-2 | 13 | TRBJ2-6
CATHPLSSYNEQFF | TRBV7-2 | 14 | TRBJ2-1
CSAREGARGNTEAFF | TRBV20-1 | 15 | TRBJ1-1
CASSEAPGERGGTDTQYF | TRBV6-1 | 18 | TRBJ2-3
CSVGYKGVMNTEAFF | TRBV29-1 | 15 | TRBJ1-1
CASSLGPADTQYF | TRBV5-1 | 13 | TRBJ2-3
CASSGAGTHLETQYF | TRBV28 | 15 | TRBJ2-5
CASSSPNQGEETQYF | TRBV12-3/TRBV12-4 | 15 | TRBJ2-5
CSARWSGGRGPATNTGELFF | TRBV20-1 | 20 | TRBJ2-2
CASSPSGGPDTQYF | TRBV18 | 14 | TRBJ2-3
CASRTPGIRETQYF | TRBV12-3/TRBV12-4 | 14 | TRBJ2-5
CSARSGGGYSKETQYF | TRBV20-1 | 16 | TRBJ2-5